Each of the 5 T cell receptor beta chains below was sequenced from the same sample in a study of technical replicates of blood from a few donors. Sequencing was performed with immunoSEQ multiplex PCR; in TCRdb, only in-frame clones are kept and a portion is missing. The table records around 76,000 clones, roughly 92% of them present only once. Sample: T cells isolated from PBMCs. The receptors here all came from a human donor in good health.

This chain joins TRBV11-3 and TRBJ1-1, with 9 bases lining up with TRBD1. The germline V gene encodes CDR1 SGHNT and CDR2 YENEEA. The trim removed 4 bases at V and 1 base at J, leaving 10 bases unmatched. The CDR3 contains 17 residues. The DNA for the CDR3 is TGTGCCAGCAGCTCAGGAGCCGGGACAGGGAAGAACACTGAAGCTTTCTTT. It codes for CASSSGAGTGKNTEAFF.

This clone has just a few counts. The chain employs TRBV7-9 and TRBJ2-5; possibly TRBD2 for D (6 bases). V lost 1 base and J 4 bases, leaving 16 bases between the germline ends. The CDR3 extends over 16 amino acids. Germline CDR1 and CDR2: SEHNR and FQNEAQ (reference sequence). CDR3 loop: CASSLVGTSQGETQYF. CDR3 in DNA: TGTGCCAGCAGCTTAGTAGGGACTTCTCAGGGAGAGACCCAGTACTTC. Using reference TRBV7-9 and TRBJ2-5 for the parts outside the CDR3, the full variable domain is DTGVSQNPRHKITKRGQNVTFRCDPISEHNRLYWYRQTLGQGPEFLTYFQNEAQLEKSRLLSDRFSAERPKGSFSTLEIQRTEQGDSAMYLCASSLVGTSQGETQYFGPGTRLLVL.

This chain joins TRBV19 and TRBJ2-7; TRBD1 might be the D (6 bases). Germline V gives CDR1 LNHDA, CDR2 SQIVND (reference sequence). The CDR3 extends over 13 amino acids. V was pared by 2 bases and J by 5 bases, with 10 bases between. The CDR3, as DNA: TGTGCCAGTAGTATACAGGGGAACGACGAGCAGTACTTC. It is translated as CASSIQGNDEQYF.

This chain uses TRBV9 with TRBJ1-2; 8 bases agree with TRBD1. V lost 2 bases and J lost 4; bases outside the gene matches: 7. Per germline, CDR1 SGDLS and CDR2 YYNGEE. This CDR3 contains 15 residues. This chain's CDR3 is CASSVLGTGAYGYTF. The DNA for the CDR3 is TGTGCCAGCAGCGTGCTCGGGACAGGAGCCTATGGCTACACCTTC.

This sequence joins TRBV7-8 and TRBJ2-2; D may be TRBD1 (6 bases). The germline V gene encodes CDR1 SGHVS and CDR2 FQNEAQ. The CDR3 is 16 residues long. V was pared by 3 bases and J by 2 bases, with 13 bases between. In nucleotides, the CDR3 is TGTGCCAGCAGCTTCCTAGGACAGCTTAACACCGGGGAGCTGTTTTTT. Translating it yields CASSFLGQLNTGELFF.